This T cell receptor (beta chain) was recorded in a study of OX40 agonist ivuxolimab in advanced cancers. The study, taken as a whole, reports: Partly responding patients at 0.1-3.0 mg/kg showed some of the smallest clonal expansion.

Regarding this clone: The antigen is unknown.

Sampling of blood occurred at baseline, cycle 4 day 1, and cycle 7 day 1. The method was immunoSEQ multiplex PCR; TCRdb's version includes in-frame clones alone and lacks a portion of them. The table records more than 100,000 clones, about 93% of them present only once. Germline V CDR1 and CDR2: SGHNT, YYREEE (reference sequence). The CDR3 extends over 15 amino acids. V gave up 4 bases and J gave up 8 bases; unmatched junction bases: 6. The chain employs TRBV5-4 and TRBJ1-6, with 10 nucleotides matching TRBD1. The source is an adult with an advanced solid tumor such as melanoma, head and neck, liver or kidney cancer. Sequenced material: CD4+ or CD8+ T cells sorted from blood, taken in a trial of the OX40 agonist ivuxolimab. The CDR3 spells CASSLSGQGYSPLHF. As DNA, the CDR3 is TGTGCCAGCAGCCTATCGGGACAGGGGTATTCACCCCTCCACTTT.